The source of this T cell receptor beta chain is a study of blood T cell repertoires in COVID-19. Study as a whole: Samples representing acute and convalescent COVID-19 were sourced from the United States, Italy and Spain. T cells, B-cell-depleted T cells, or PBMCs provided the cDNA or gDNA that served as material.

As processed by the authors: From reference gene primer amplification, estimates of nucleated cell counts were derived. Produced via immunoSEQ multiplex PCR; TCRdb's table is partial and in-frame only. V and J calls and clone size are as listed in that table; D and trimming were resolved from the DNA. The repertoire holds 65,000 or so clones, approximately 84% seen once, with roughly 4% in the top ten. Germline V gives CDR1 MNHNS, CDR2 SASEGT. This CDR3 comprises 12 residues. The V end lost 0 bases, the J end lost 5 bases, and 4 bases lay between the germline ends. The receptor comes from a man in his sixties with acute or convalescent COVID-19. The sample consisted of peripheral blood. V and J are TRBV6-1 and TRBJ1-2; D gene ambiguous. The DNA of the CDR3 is TGTGCCAGCAGTGAAGCCCCTTATGGCTACACCTTC. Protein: CASSEAPYGYTF.